The source of this T cell receptor (beta chain) is a study of identifying expanded T cells in peripheral blood. The method was immunoSEQ multiplex PCR; TCRdb's version includes in-frame clones alone and lacks a portion of them. The sample lists some 70,000 clones; almost 90% were seen once. Healthy donors had no documented immune events, such as infections, while sampled. The CDR3 runs 13 residues. The V gene lost 11 bases and the J gene lost 5 bases, with 16 bases spanning the gap. The germline V gene encodes CDR1 SNHLY and CDR2 FYNNEI. General study results and limits: Clone count variance between approximately two-week samples rose with total template count. About 1.2 clones differed between technical replicates, versus approximately 17 and 20 over time.

This clone has only a few counts. Its antigen is still unknown. V and J are TRBV2 and TRBJ1-5; D is perhaps TRBD1 (6 bases). This TCR derives from a person aged 18-69 years in good health. Source material: blood. The CDR3 here is CAGATGSDQPQHF. CDR3 in DNA: TGTGCCGGGGCAACAGGGTCGGATCAGCCCCAGCATTTT.